This T cell receptor beta chain was obtained from a study of spatial heterogeneity in lung cancer. Study-level results: Tumors with more nonsynonymous mutations had more expanded intratumoral alpha and beta TCRs. Ubiquitous and regional expanded TCR counts mirrored ubiquitous and regional nonsynonymous mutation counts, respectively.

A distinct unique molecular identifier was carried by each TCR cDNA molecule. TCRdb reanalysed the 5' RACE reads using MiXCR and keeps one entry per CDR3 protein. The data contain 15,000 to 20,000 distinct CDR3 sequences, more than 6.5% of them singletons. The germline gives CDR1 MDHEN, CDR2 SYDVKM. The CDR3 covers 16 residues. The V segment lost 6 bases and the J segment 5 bases; nucleotides outside the gene matches: 12. Sample time point: sample taken at primary tumor resection. The donors comprised roughly 71 untreated early-stage non-small cell lung cancer patients. No cells were sorted before sequencing. The whole RNA sequenced was extracted from tumor, nontumor lung or frozen PBMC. This clonotype turned up a few times. The antigen remains undetermined.

The sequencing here drew on lung tumor tissue, taken at surgery. The V and J genes are TRBV28 and TRBJ1-4, with 7 nucleotides matching TRBD1. The receptor was derived from a female donor with early-stage non-small cell lung cancer. CDR3 in amino acids: CASRGTELVSNEKLFF. CDR3 nucleotide sequence: TGTGCCAGCAGGGGGACAGAGCTAGTTTCAAATGAAAAACTGTTTTTT.